Shown below are 2 T cell receptor beta chains from a single sample sequenced in a study of identical twins. From the 5' RACE reads, TCRdb called clonotypes with MiXCR, one entry per CDR3 protein. Here the sample spans 550,000 to 700,000 distinct CDR3 sequences, approximately 10% being singletons. These data were also filed under a second study, of yellow fever vaccine responses in identical twins.

Material: PBMCs. The source of these receptors is a woman under 30 in good health.

This clonotype was seen a few times. This chain connects TRBV6-5 to TRBJ1-2; a possible D gene is TRBD1 (6 bases). V lost 4 bases to trimming and J lost 9 bases, with 15 bases between them. This CDR3 is 13 amino acids long. Germline V gene sequence: CDR1 MNHEY, CDR2 SVGAGI. CDR3 amino acids: CASSSGRGNSYTF. CDR3 in DNA: TGTGCCAGCAGTTCGGGCAGGGGAAACAGCTACACCTTC.

The chain couples TRBV14 to TRBJ1-1; D not resolved. V was pared by 1 base and J by 0 bases, with 9 bases between. Germline V gene lookup returns CDR1 SGHDN and CDR2 FVKESK. The CDR3 is 15 residues long. CDR3 in DNA: TGTGCCAGCAGCCAAGTAGTACTGATGAACACTGAAGCTTTCTTT. Its translation: CASSQVVLMNTEAFF.